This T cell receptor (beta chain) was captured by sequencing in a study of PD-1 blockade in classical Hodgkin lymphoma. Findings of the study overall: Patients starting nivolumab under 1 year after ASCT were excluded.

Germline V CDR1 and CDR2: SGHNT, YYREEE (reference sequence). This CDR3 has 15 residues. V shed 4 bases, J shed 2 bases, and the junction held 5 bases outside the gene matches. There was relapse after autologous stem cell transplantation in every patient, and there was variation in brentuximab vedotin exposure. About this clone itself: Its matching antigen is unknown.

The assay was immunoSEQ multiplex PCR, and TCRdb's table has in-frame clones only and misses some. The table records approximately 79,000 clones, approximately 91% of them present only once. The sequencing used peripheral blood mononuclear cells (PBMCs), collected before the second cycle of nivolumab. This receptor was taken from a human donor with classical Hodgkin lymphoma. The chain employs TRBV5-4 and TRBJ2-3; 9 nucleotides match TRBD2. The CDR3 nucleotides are TGTGCCAGCAGCATCGGACTAGCGCACACAGATACGCAGTATTTT. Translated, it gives CASSIGLAHTDTQYF.